This T cell receptor beta chain derives from a study of T cells in localized non-small cell lung cancer. Study outcomes and limitations: When the top 100 tumor clones were examined, a median roughly 62 of them also appeared in the adjacent lung, which was paired and uninvolved. Uninvolved neighboring lung showed the greatest T cell clonality, exceeding tumor. The tumor had only one region sequenced, so heterogeneity remains possible. Those with higher blood T cell density had longer overall survival.

With regard to this clone: Its matching antigen is unknown.

Profiled with immunoSEQ multiplex PCR; TCRdb holds only in-frame clones, not every one. This table holds over 65,000 clones, roughly 84% found once. Between the trimmed V and J ends, which lost 6 bases and 3 bases, there was a span of 18 bases. Germline V gene data show CDR1 as MNHNS and CDR2 as SASEGT. The CDR3 contains 15 residues. This chain joins TRBV6-1 and TRBJ2-7; D might be TRBD1 (5 bases). The material was peripheral blood, obtained before any cancer treatment. The origin of this receptor is a female donor at least 60 years old with stage I lung adenocarcinoma. DNA for the CDR3: TGTGCCAGCAGCCCCTTCTGGCAGGGAAACTACGAGCAGTACTTC. This translates into CASSPFWQGNYEQYF.